Each of the 3 T cell receptor beta chains below was sequenced from the same sample in a study of T-cell reconstitution after alpha-beta-depleted transplantation in children. The TCRbeta library was prepared with unique molecular identifiers. TCRdb recomputed calls from the PCR reads with MiXCR, one row per CDR3 protein. Of about 460,000 distinct CDR3 sequences in the sample, roughly a tenth were seen once. This material consisted of PBMCs, taken before TCRalphabeta/CD19-depleted stem cell transplant. The receptor source for this set is a child aged 2-15 years with inherited bone marrow failure, due to receive a stem cell transplant.

At least ten counts were recorded for this clonotype. The rearrangement links TRBV4-3 to TRBJ1-2; the D is unclear. CDR3 length equals 9 residues. From germline, CDR1 is LGHNA and CDR2 YSLEER. DNA for the CDR3: TGCGCAAAGGACTATGGCTACACCTTC. It encodes CAKDYGYTF.

J is TRBJ2-1 and V is TRBV13; 10 bases match TRBD2. V was clipped by 6 bases and J by 4 bases; unmatched bases: 9. Germline values: CDR1 PRHDT, CDR2 FYEKMQ (reference sequence). CDR3 size: 16 residues. CDR3 protein: CASRPWTSGSYNEQFF. The CDR3 DNA follows: TGTGCCAGCAGGCCCTGGACTAGCGGATCATACAATGAGCAGTTCTTC.

This clonotype was detected many times. The rearrangement uses TRBV12-3 or TRBV12-4 and TRBJ2-2, with D tentatively TRBD2 (6 bases). Trimming stripped 2 bases from V and 3 bases from J, with 10 bases between. The CDR3 has 15 amino acids. The CDR3 nucleotides read TGTGCCAGCAGTTTACGAGCGGGCTACACCGGGGAGCTGTTTTTT. Translating it yields CASSLRAGYTGELFF.